Shown below are 8 T cell receptor beta chains from a single sample sequenced in a study of blood T cell repertoires in COVID-19. The method was immunoSEQ multiplex PCR; TCRdb's version includes in-frame clones alone and lacks a portion of them. The table records about 74,000 clones, about 88% of them present only once. Input material: peripheral blood. These TCRs come from a man between 65 and 79 years old with active or convalescent COVID-19.

The V and J genes are TRBV10-1 and TRBJ2-1, with a weak D call TRBD1 (6 bases). V was pared by 7 bases and J by 14 bases, with 15 bases between. CDR3 length equals 11 residues. Per germline, CDR1 WNHNN and CDR2 SYGVQD (reference sequence). DNA for the CDR3: TGCGCCAGCATTCCAGGGACACTGGAGTTCTTC. Protein: CASIPGTLEFF.

This clone turned up a few times. The chain recombines TRBV19 with TRBJ2-5; 7 positions agree with TRBD1. The CDR3 loop spans 14 amino acids. J was trimmed by 3 bases and V by 5 bases; bases with no gene match: 6. Germline values: CDR1 LNHDA, CDR2 SQIVND (reference sequence). Here the CDR3 reads CASSATGTEETQYF. As DNA, the CDR3 is TGTGCCAGTAGTGCGACCGGGACAGAAGAGACCCAGTACTTC.

The rearrangement joins TRBV19 to TRBJ1-1; no reliable D call. Trimming removed 5 bases from V and 1 base from J, with 8 bases in between. CDR3 length equals 13 residues. The germline V gene has CDR1 LNHDA and CDR2 SQIVND (reference sequence). CDR3: CASSFSGNTEAFF. The CDR3 DNA follows: TGTGCCAGTAGTTTTTCAGGGAACACTGAAGCTTTCTTT.

The chain joins TRBV5-3 to TRBJ2-7; 11 bases are a match to TRBD2. TRBV5-3 is an ORF, with its function uncertain. J gave up 1 base and V 4 bases, and 4 bases lay outside the gene matches. This CDR3 comprises 15 residues. The CDR3 region is CARSGTSGTSYEQYF. DNA for the CDR3: TGTGCCAGAAGCGGGACTAGCGGAACTTCCTACGAGCAGTACTTC.

The chain has TRBV12-3 or TRBV12-4 and TRBJ1-1, with D unresolved. The germline V and J ends were trimmed by 3 bases and 3 bases, with 8 bases remaining between them. The CDR3 extends over 13 amino acids. CDR3: CASSFQWYTEAFF. CDR3 nucleotide sequence: TGTGCCAGCAGTTTTCAGTGGTACACTGAAGCTTTCTTT.

The rearrangement links TRBV27 to TRBJ1-1; 7 bases are a match to TRBD1. The CDR3 consists of 15 residues. CDR1 is MNHEY, CDR2 SMNVEV, per germline (reference sequence). V trimming: 4 bases; J trimming: 4 bases; junction bases outside the gene matches: 9. The CDR3 here is CASSSLPGQSTEAFF. In nucleotides, the CDR3 is TGTGCCAGCAGTTCCCTACCGGGACAGAGCACTGAAGCTTTCTTT.

The chain has TRBV7-9 and TRBJ2-3, with D maybe TRBD1 (5 bases). Deletions cut 1 base from V and 0 bases from J, with 8 bases between. Germline V gene data show CDR1 as SEHNR and CDR2 as FQNEAQ (reference sequence). This CDR3 comprises 15 residues. As DNA, the CDR3 is TGTGCCAGCAGCTTAGGACAGACTAGCACAGATACGCAGTATTTT. Amino acids: CASSLGQTSTDTQYF. Filled out from reference TRBV7-9 and TRBJ2-3, the complete variable domain reads DTGVSQNPRHKITKRGQNVTFRCDPISEHNRLYWYRQTLGQGPEFLTYFQNEAQLEKSRLLSDRFSAERPKGSFSTLEIQRTEQGDSAMYLCASSLGQTSTDTQYFGPGTRLTVL.

The chain uses TRBV6-5 and TRBJ2-2; the D gene is possibly TRBD2 (5 bases). Between the trimmed V and J ends, which lost 1 base and 6 bases, there was a span of 6 bases. The CDR3 covers 13 residues. Germline values: CDR1 MNHEY, CDR2 SVGAGI. CDR3 protein: CASSYWESGELFF. In DNA form, the CDR3 reads TGTGCCAGCAGTTACTGGGAGTCCGGGGAGCTGTTTTTT.